The 11 T cell receptor beta chains below were found in one sample sequenced in a study of cytomegalovirus exposure and HLA in healthy donors. Both 60 Vbeta primers and 13 Jbeta primers went into the PCR. Assay used: immunoSEQ multiplex PCR; TCRdb lists only in-frame clones, some missing. The table has a few hundred thousand clones, 80% to 90% seen once; the top ten hold 2.5% to 3%. Input material: PBMCs. The receptors were gathered from a man aged 25-45 years in good health and CMV-seronegative.

A few counts support this clone. The V gene is TRBV11-1, the J gene TRBJ1-1; 9 bases are shared with TRBD1. After removal of 4 bases from V and 1 base from J, the junction contained 1 base not matched to a gene. The CDR3 has 14 amino acids. CDR1 is SGHAT, CDR2 FQDESV, per germline (reference sequence). The DNA of the CDR3 is TGTGCCAGCAGCTCGGGACAGGGGAACACTGAAGCTTTCTTT. It codes for CASSSGQGNTEAFF.

The J gene is TRBJ2-3, the V gene TRBV5-1, with a tentative D call TRBD2 (6 bases). This CDR3 has 14 residues. Germline V gene sequence: CDR1 SGHRS, CDR2 YFSETQ. Trimming left V 4 bases short and J 1 base short, with 10 bases between. The CDR3 sequence is CASSVGGGTDTQYF. As DNA, the CDR3 is TGCGCCAGCAGCGTGGGAGGCGGCACAGATACGCAGTATTTT.

The chain combines TRBV7-3 with TRBJ2-7, with no clear D. Germline lookup yields CDR1 SGHTA and CDR2 FQGTGA. CDR3 length: 13 residues. Trimming took off 4 bases at V and 6 bases at J, with 13 bases between the two ends. CDR3 in DNA: TGTGCCAGCAGCTCGTCCCCCACTACCGAGCAGTACTTC. Protein: CASSSSPTTEQYF.

The chain couples TRBV25-1 to TRBJ2-3; the D gene is possibly TRBD2 (6 bases). With 5 bases removed from V and 3 bases from J, the gap between germline ends came to 15 bases. There are 15 residues in the CDR3. The germline CDR1 and CDR2 sequences are MGHDK and SYGVNS. The CDR3 coding sequence is TGTGCCAGCAGTCCCTTAAGCGGGTCGACAGATACGCAGTATTTT. This encodes CASSPLSGSTDTQYF.

The V gene is TRBV9, the J gene TRBJ2-6; perhaps TRBD1 as D (5 bases). The V end was cut by 3 bases, the J end by 0 bases, with 10 bases between. CDR1 and CDR2 (germline): SGDLS, YYNGEE. The CDR3 extends over 16 amino acids. CDR3 in DNA: TGTGCCAGCAGCGCACAGGCTAGCTCTGGGGCCAACGTCCTGACTTTC. Translation gives CASSAQASSGANVLTF.

This chain links TRBV2 with TRBJ1-5; D call uncertain. The V end lost 6 bases, the J end lost 3 bases, and 9 bases lay between the germline ends. Per germline, CDR1 SNHLY and CDR2 FYNNEI. The CDR3 is 13 amino acids. This CDR3 reads CASRVGFNQPQHF. The CDR3 region has the DNA TGTGCCAGCAGAGTCGGTTTCAATCAGCCCCAGCATTTT.

The chain uses TRBV2 and TRBJ2-5, with 9 positions matching TRBD2. The CDR3 is 16 amino acids. Germline loops: CDR1 SNHLY, CDR2 FYNNEI. The V segment lost 3 bases and the J segment 4 bases; nucleotides outside the gene matches: 9. The CDR3 is CASSEGSGGIGETQYF. Here the CDR3 DNA reads TGTGCCAGCAGTGAGGGTAGCGGGGGAATTGGAGAGACCCAGTACTTC.

The rearrangement joins TRBV5-6 to TRBJ2-2, with a weak D call TRBD1 (5 bases). The germline V and J ends were trimmed by 1 base and 0 bases, with 13 bases remaining between them. Per germline, CDR1 SGHDT and CDR2 YYEEEE. The CDR3 sequence is 17 residues long. CDR3 amino acids: CASSLLGQFANTGELFF. For the CDR3, the DNA is TGTGCCAGCAGCTTGCTGGGGCAGTTCGCGAACACCGGGGAGCTGTTTTTT.

The V and J genes are TRBV27 and TRBJ2-7; 7 positions match TRBD1. V shed 5 bases, J shed 2 bases, and the junction held 9 bases outside the gene matches. CDR1 is MNHEY and CDR2 is SMNVEV in the germline V gene (reference sequence). The CDR3 contains 15 residues. CDR3 sequence: CASSAPRQGAYEQYF. The CDR3 coding sequence is TGTGCCAGCAGTGCCCCCCGACAGGGCGCCTACGAGCAGTACTTC.

The V and J genes are TRBV2 and TRBJ2-7; 7 bases map to TRBD1. Germline CDR1 and CDR2: SNHLY and FYNNEI. The length of the CDR3 is 15 residues. J lost 4 bases, V lost 0 bases, and 6 bases had no gene match. CDR3 in DNA: TGTGCCAGCAGTGAAGCCCTGACAGGGAAATACGAGCAGTACTTC. Translating gives CASSEALTGKYEQYF.

The chain recombines TRBV23-1 with TRBJ1-2; D might be TRBD1 (6 bases). TRBV23-1 falls under the ORF class, with uncertain function. Trimming cost V 1 base and J 4 bases, with 31 bases left between them. The length of the CDR3 is 21 residues. CDR3 coding DNA: TGCGCCAGCAGTCAATTGGAAACAGGGAGCCATGGGTCGCATTGGGTCTATGGCTACACCTTC. It specifies CASSQLETGSHGSHWVYGYTF.